These 18 T cell receptor beta chains came from one sample sequenced in a study of shared clonotypes between healthy human individuals. Terminally differentiated effector memory CD45RA+ cells were excluded from the naive CD8 cells, which were CD45RO-negative and positively selected for CCR7. Method: immunoSEQ multiplex PCR; TCRdb's copy keeps in-frame clones and lacks some. The sample shows about 2,200,000 clones, about 93% of them seen only once. Sample: naive CD8+ T cells from PBMCs. These receptors originate from a man younger than 35 in good health. Some clones in this sample may be carry-over from other donors' samples.

This clone was seen once. The CDR3 nucleotides are TGTGCCAGCAAGGTCCGGACCGGGGAGCTGTTTTTT. It codes for CASKVRTGELFF. The gene calls are TRBV6-1 and TRBJ2-2; D unclear. The V end lost 7 bases, the J end lost 5 bases, and 8 bases lay between the germline ends. Germline V gene sequence: CDR1 MNHNS, CDR2 SASEGT. This CDR3 contains 12 residues.

This chain links TRBV6-6 with TRBJ2-3; 7 bases fit TRBD2. This CDR3 is built from 15 residues. V gave up 6 bases and J gave up 0 bases; unmatched junction bases: 6. Germline lookup yields CDR1 MNHNY and CDR2 SVGAGI (reference sequence). The CDR3 nucleotides read TGTGCCAGCAGCCCGTGGGAGGGGAGCACAGATACGCAGTATTTT. It encodes CASSPWEGSTDTQYF.

This chain links TRBV7-6 with TRBJ2-6; D call uncertain. This CDR3 region has 16 residues. Germline CDR1 SGHVS, CDR2 FNYEAQ. The V and J ends lost 1 base and 4 bases respectively, with 11 bases between them. CDR3 bases: TGTGCCAGCAGCTTAGTAAGTGAGTCAGGGGCCAACGTCCTGACTTTC. This sequence encodes CASSLVSESGANVLTF.

This chain links TRBV29-1 with TRBJ2-3; 10 bases line up with TRBD2. The germline CDR1 and CDR2 sequences are SQVTM and ANQGSEA. The CDR3 spans 12 residues. J was trimmed by 11 bases and V by 4 bases; bases with no gene match: 6. CDR3 coding DNA: TGCAGCGTTGCCGGGACTAGCGTTTGGCAGTATTTT. Translating it yields CSVAGTSVWQYF.

The chain uses TRBV6-5 and TRBJ2-7; 7 bases are shared with TRBD1. With 7 bases clipped from V and 2 bases from J, the junction kept 11 bases outside the gene matches. Germline V CDR1 and CDR2: MNHEY, SVGAGI. The CDR3 covers 15 residues. CDR3 bases: TGTGCCAGCACCCTTATGGCAGGGGGTACCTACGAGCAGTACTTC. This translates into CASTLMAGGTYEQYF.

The CDR3 nucleotides are TGTGCCAGTTACGCGAGCGAATACAATGAGCAGTTCTTC. Its translation is CASYASEYNEQFF. The chain uses TRBV25-1 and TRBJ2-1; D is undetermined. The CDR3 covers 13 residues. CDR1 is MGHDK and CDR2 is SYGVNS in the germline V gene. The V and J ends lost 9 bases and 4 bases respectively, with 13 bases between them.

The CDR3 protein is CASSRPTGGNNEQFF. The DNA for the CDR3 is TGTGCCAGCAGCCGACCGACAGGGGGGAACAATGAGCAGTTCTTC. The genes are TRBV11-2 and TRBJ2-1; TRBD1 matches at 9 bases. CDR3 length: 15 amino acids. Germline V gives CDR1 SGHAT, CDR2 FQNNGV. Unmatched junction bases numbered 7, after V lost 5 bases and J lost 5 bases.

The V call is TRBV6-5, the J call TRBJ1-2; D is uncertain. Germline CDR1 reads MNHEY; CDR2 reads SVGAGI. This CDR3 is 15 amino acids long. The V end was cut by 0 bases, the J end by 8 bases, with 16 bases between. Here the CDR3 DNA reads TGTGCCAGCAGTTACTCGTTCGCGGCTGCGGGAGGCTACACCTTC. This encodes CASSYSFAAAGGYTF.

J is TRBJ2-5 and V is TRBV28, with TRBD1 matching 8 bases. The J call could be wrong; TRBJ2-7 is a better fit for the DNA end. From germline, CDR1 is MDHEN and CDR2 SYDVKM. CDR3 length: 17 amino acids. CDR3 in DNA: TGTGCCAGCAGTTCCTATTCTAAGGACAGGGTCCCCTACGAGCAGTACTTC. Its translation is CASSSYSKDRVPYEQYF.

As to this clone: The same CDR3 arises from other DNA sequences in this sample as well. This rearrangement joins TRBV29-1 to TRBJ2-6, with TRBD1 matching over 8 bases. CDR1 SQVTM and CDR2 ANQGSEA come from the germline V gene. This CDR3 comprises 15 residues. V lost 4 bases and J lost 1; bases outside the gene matches: 3. The CDR3 coding sequence is TGCAGCGTTGGAGGACAGGGTTCTGGGGCCAACGTCCTGACTTTC. The encoded protein is CSVGGQGSGANVLTF.

The chain links TRBV27 to TRBJ2-1, with 8 nucleotides matching TRBD2. J was trimmed by 6 bases and V by 2 bases; bases with no gene match: 9. CDR1 and CDR2 from the germline V gene are MNHEY and SMNVEV (reference sequence). The CDR3 contains 16 residues. The CDR3 is CASSLIGAGGGNEQFF. DNA for the CDR3: TGTGCCAGCAGTTTAATTGGGGCGGGGGGTGGCAATGAGCAGTTCTTC.

On this clone itself: Other DNA variants within this sample encode the same CDR3. The chain links TRBV6-6 to TRBJ1-1; D not resolved. This CDR3 is built from 12 residues. Per germline, CDR1 MNHNY and CDR2 SVGAGI (reference sequence). V shed 2 bases and J shed 4 bases, with 5 bases lying between them. CDR3 bases: TGTGCCAGCAGTTACCTGGGCACTGAAGCTTTCTTT. Its translation is CASSYLGTEAFF.

The chain uses TRBV30 and TRBJ2-2, with D unresolved. The CDR3 sequence is 12 residues long. Germline V gene sequence: CDR1 GTSNPN, CDR2 SVGIG (reference sequence). V lost 6 bases, J lost 3 bases, and 8 bases lay in between. CDR3: CACPSDTGELFF. The CDR3 DNA sequence: TGTGCCTGCCCCAGCGACACCGGGGAGCTGTTTTTT.

V is TRBV7-6 and J is TRBJ2-1; D uncertain. Germline CDR1 is SGHVS and CDR2 is FNYEAQ. V lost 2 bases and J lost 5, with 19 bases in between. The CDR3 length is 17 residues. The CDR3 loop reads CASSLYSKTASNNEQFF. The CDR3 DNA is TGTGCCAGCAGCTTATATTCGAAGACGGCAAGTAACAATGAGCAGTTCTTC. Using reference TRBV7-6 and TRBJ2-1 for the parts outside the CDR3, the full variable domain is GAGVSQSPRYKVTKRGQDVALRCDPISGHVSLYWYRQALGQGPEFLTYFNYEAQQDKSGLPNDRFSAERPEGSISTLTIQRTEQRDSAMYRCASSLYSKTASNNEQFFGPGTRLTVL.

This sequence joins TRBV7-8 and TRBJ2-3; 11 bases agree with TRBD2. Trimming at V came to 0 bases and at J to 4 bases, leaving 3 bases not matched to a gene. CDR1 is SGHVS and CDR2 is FQNEAQ in the germline V gene. There are 16 residues in the CDR3. The CDR3 is CASSLASGRGADTQYF. Here the CDR3 DNA reads TGTGCCAGCAGCTTAGCTAGCGGGAGGGGGGCAGATACGCAGTATTTT.

The V gene is TRBV15, the J gene TRBJ2-2; D is unclear. The CDR3 is made up of 13 amino acids. Germline CDR1 LNHNV, CDR2 YYDKDF (reference sequence). V lost 1 base and J 6 bases, leaving 6 bases between the germline ends. CDR3 sequence (DNA): TGTGCCACCAGCAGAGTGTTTCCCGGGGAGCTGTTTTTT. Protein sequence: CATSRVFPGELFF.

J is TRBJ1-1 and V is TRBV28; 7 bases are shared with TRBD1. Looked up from germline, CDR1 is MDHEN and CDR2 is SYDVKM. CDR3 length equals 14 residues. The junction had 10 bases not matched to a gene; V was cut back by 6 bases and J by 6 bases. This CDR3 is CASSYLRGRAEAFF. CDR3 bases: TGTGCCAGCAGCTACCTTAGGGGGCGGGCTGAAGCTTTCTTT.

The CDR3, as DNA: TGTGCCAGCAGCCCGGGACAGGGCTTGTTTTCCGGGGAGCTGTTTTTT. This translates into CASSPGQGLFSGELFF. The chain couples TRBV28 to TRBJ2-2; 9 bases are a match to TRBD1. The germline CDR1 and CDR2 sequences are MDHEN and SYDVKM. The CDR3 runs 16 residues. V lost 6 bases, J lost 6 bases, and 11 bases stayed unmatched.